This TCR beta chain derives from a study of blood T cell repertoires in COVID-19. In the study overall: The samples span acute and convalescent COVID-19 from the United States, Italy and Spain. Sources were T cells, B-cell-depleted T cells, or PBMCs; the material itself was cDNA or gDNA.

In the authors' workflow: For nucleated cells, counts were estimated from reference gene primer amplification. Clones were sequenced by immunoSEQ multiplex PCR, and TCRdb holds only the in-frame ones, with some missing. V and J calls and clone size are those listed in that table; D and trimming were worked out from the DNA. The table shows 250,000 to 300,000 clones, with around nine tenths occurring only once. J lost 8 bases, V lost 3 bases, and 7 bases had no gene match. Germline CDR1 is KGHSH and CDR2 is LQKENI. The CDR3 has 14 residues. Source material: peripheral blood. This TCR came from a man over 45 with acute or convalescent COVID-19. V is TRBV18 and J is TRBJ2-1; TRBD2 aligns across 7 bases. The CDR3 region has the DNA TGTGCCAGCTCACCGGAGGGAGGGCGCGATGAGCAGTTCTTC. This gives the protein CASSPEGGRDEQFF.